The rows below give T cell receptor beta chains drawn from one sample of a study of T cells in tumors after PD-1 blockade. Sequencing was performed with immunoSEQ multiplex PCR; in TCRdb, only in-frame clones are kept and a portion is missing. The data show about 24,000 clones, with 70% to 85% seen just once and approximately 12% held by the top ten. The sequencing used PBMCs, collected after anti-PD-1 treatment. These receptors came from a human donor with basal cell carcinoma. CDR3s include the opening cysteine and the closing phenylalanine or tryptophan. Each record gives: D gene, V gene, J gene, clone size, CDR3 protein, CDR3 DNA. D genes are given only for firm matches. Size is omitted from some rows. Given values are once, few, many or a class for expanded clones.

.,TRBV5-1,TRBJ2-2,.,CASSFRGWQSTGELFF,TGCGCCAGCAGCTTTCGGGGGTGGCAGTCCACCGGGGAGCTGTTTTTT
TRBD2,TRBV5-6,TRBJ2-1,.,CASSPRTSWDEQFF,TGTGCCAGCAGCCCCCGGACTAGTTGGGATGAGCAGTTCTTC
.,TRBV7-7,TRBJ2-7,.,CASSLNDRFSSYEQYF,TGTGCTAGCAGCTTAAACGACAGGTTTAGCTCCTACGAGCAGTACTTC
.,TRBV10-2,TRBJ1-3,.,CASSERDSGNTIYF,TGCGCCAGCAGTGAAAGAGACTCTGGAAACACCATATATTTT
TRBD2,TRBV14,TRBJ2-1,few,CASSEGTSGGADEQFF,TGTGCCAGCAGTGAGGGGACTAGCGGGGGGGCCGATGAGCAGTTCTTC
.,TRBV14,TRBJ2-5,.,CASSPSPETQYF,TGTGCCAGCAGCCCGTCCCCAGAGACCCAGTACTTC
TRBD1,TRBV19,TRBJ1-2,.,CASQGAQGYGYTF,TGTGCCAGTCAGGGGGCGCAGGGCTATGGCTACACCTTC
.,TRBV3-1/TRBV3-2,TRBJ1-3,.,CASSNVGLHARNTIYF,TGTGCCAGCAGCAATGTGGGTTTACACGCACGAAACACCATATATTTT
.,TRBV19,TRBJ1-5,few,CATRGQRQPQHF,TGTGCCACCCGAGGACAAAGGCAGCCCCAGCATTTT
.,TRBV5-1,TRBJ2-7,.,CASSQGGYEQYF,TGCGCCAGCAGCCAGGGGGGTTACGAGCAGTACTTC
.,TRBV19,TRBJ2-3,.,CASNPGRRAYTDTQYF,TGTGCCAGTAACCCCGGACGGCGAGCCTACACAGATACGCAGTATTTT
TRBD1,TRBV2,TRBJ2-2,.,CARGKGASTGELFF,TGTGCCAGGGGGAAGGGGGCGAGCACCGGGGAGCTGTTTTTT
.,TRBV3-1/TRBV3-2,TRBJ2-7,few,CASSQEAWGGPYEQYF,TGTGCCAGCAGCCAAGAAGCTTGGGGGGGCCCCTACGAGCAGTACTTC
.,TRBV6-6,TRBJ2-3,.,CASSTRGADTDTQYF,TGTGCCAGCAGTACAAGGGGGGCCGACACAGATACGCAGTATTTT
TRBD2,TRBV25-1,TRBJ2-1,.,CASSEAGGRYNEQFF,TGTGCCAGCAGTGAGGCGGGGGGGCGGTACAATGAGCAGTTCTTC
.,TRBV18,TRBJ2-1,.,CASSPRSGGGPNNEQFF,TGTGCCAGCTCACCACGGAGTGGAGGGGGGCCCAACAATGAGCAGTTCTTC
TRBD1,TRBV3-1/TRBV3-2,TRBJ2-3,.,CASSQRQGVTDTQYF,TGTGCCAGCAGCCAGCGGCAGGGGGTGACAGATACGCAGTATTTT
.,TRBV19,TRBJ2-5,.,CASSIGSGWETQYF,TGTGCCAGTAGTATAGGTTCGGGATGGGAGACCCAGTACTTC
TRBD2,TRBV11-1,TRBJ2-1,.,CASSQTSGGYNEQFF,TGTGCCAGCAGCCAGACTAGCGGGGGATACAATGAGCAGTTCTTC
.,TRBV9,TRBJ2-2,.,CASSTILGGELFF,TGTGCCAGCAGTACCATACTCGGCGGGGAGCTGTTTTTT
.,TRBV5-4,TRBJ1-1,.,CASSLGPRVDTEAFF,TGTGCCAGCAGCTTGGGCCCTCGCGTAGACACTGAAGCTTTCTTT
.,TRBV29-1,TRBJ1-5,.,CSVGAGKNQPQHF,TGCAGCGTTGGGGCCGGCAAGAATCAGCCCCAGCATTTT
.,TRBV9,TRBJ2-7,.,CASSVQTGSSYEQYF,TGTGCCAGCAGCGTACAAACAGGGAGCTCCTACGAGCAGTACTTC
.,TRBV7-2,TRBJ1-1,.,CASSFVGLNTEAFF,TGTGCCAGCAGCTTTGTGGGATTGAACACTGAAGCTTTCTTT
.,TRBV7-8,TRBJ2-3,.,CASSFKGGSTDTQYF,TGTGCCAGCAGCTTCAAGGGGGGAAGCACAGATACGCAGTATTTT
.,TRBV14,TRBJ1-6,few,CASSPGRNSPLHF,TGTGCCAGCAGCCCAGGAAGGAATTCACCCCTCCACTTT
.,TRBV9,TRBJ1-3,.,CASSPTRNALSGNTIYF,TGTGCCAGCAGCCCCACCCGGAACGCCCTCTCTGGAAACACCATATATTTT
.,TRBV5-5,TRBJ2-1,.,CASSPLGRPQGNEQFF,TGTGCCAGCAGCCCCCTTGGCAGGCCCCAGGGCAATGAGCAGTTCTTC
.,TRBV7-8,TRBJ1-2,.,CASSSQPRQTGNYGYTF,TGTGCCAGCAGCTCACAACCAAGACAAACAGGGAACTATGGCTACACCTTC
.,TRBV15,TRBJ2-4,.,CATSSLTGTRAKNIQYF,TGTGCCACCAGCAGCCTGACCGGGACTCGAGCCAAAAACATTCAGTACTTC
TRBD2,TRBV4-1,TRBJ2-1,.,CASSPASGENYNEQFF,TGCGCCAGCAGCCCCGCTAGCGGGGAGAACTACAATGAGCAGTTCTTC
.,TRBV10-2,TRBJ2-5,.,CASSAYQGNSETQYF,TGCGCCAGCAGCGCCTATCAGGGTAACTCAGAGACCCAGTACTTC
TRBD1,TRBV19,TRBJ1-1,.,CASMQGGLAEAFF,TGTGCCAGCATGCAGGGGGGGCTGGCTGAAGCTTTCTTT
TRBD1,TRBV12-5,TRBJ1-1,once,CASGLGGQGTTEAFF,TGTGCTAGTGGTTTGGGGGGACAGGGTACCACTGAAGCTTTCTTT
TRBD2,TRBV29-1,TRBJ2-3,.,CSVESSGVFRDTQYF,TGCAGCGTTGAATCTAGCGGGGTTTTCAGAGATACGCAGTATTTT
.,TRBV30,TRBJ1-2,.,CAWRPKGGGNYGYTF,TGTGCCTGGAGGCCAAAAGGGGGGGGTAACTATGGCTACACCTTC
.,TRBV4-1,TRBJ1-2,.,CASSQAGRVGYTF,TGCGCCAGCAGCCAAGCCGGACGGGTTGGCTACACCTTC
TRBD1,TRBV30,TRBJ2-2,.,CAWKKDRTNTGELFF,TGTGCCTGGAAGAAGGACAGGACGAACACCGGGGAGCTGTTTTTT
.,TRBV19,TRBJ1-3,.,CASSIDRYSGNTIYF,TGTGCCAGTAGTATCGACAGATACTCTGGAAACACCATATATTTT
TRBD1,TRBV30,TRBJ1-1,few,CAWTRDRGTEAFF,TGTGCCTGGACCCGGGACAGGGGAACTGAAGCTTTCTTT
TRBD1,TRBV6-6,TRBJ1-5,.,CASSPKISDRVVDNQPQHF,TGTGCCAGCAGTCCCAAAATCTCCGACAGGGTGGTTGATAATCAGCCCCAGCATTTT
.,TRBV2,TRBJ2-7,medium-sized,CASSDTLASSSYEQYF,TGTGCCAGCAGTGATACTCTAGCCTCCTCCTCCTACGAGCAGTACTTC
.,TRBV3-1/TRBV3-2,TRBJ2-6,.,CASSGGGRGFYSGANVLTF,TGTGCCAGCAGCGGAGGGGGGAGGGGATTTTACTCTGGGGCCAACGTCCTGACTTTC
.,TRBV5-1,TRBJ1-2,.,CASSLEGQGGVYGYTF,TGCGCCAGCAGCTTGGAGGGGCAGGGAGGAGTCTATGGCTACACCTTC
.,TRBV5-5,TRBJ1-1,.,CASSLDLTTEAFF,TGTGCCAGCAGCTTGGATCTGACCACTGAAGCTTTCTTT
.,TRBV25-1,TRBJ1-1,once,CASTHRRGTEAFF,TGTGCCAGCACACACAGGCGGGGCACTGAAGCTTTCTTT
TRBD1,TRBV7-9,TRBJ1-2,few,CASRQGRIGYGYTF,TGTGCCAGCCGACAGGGGCGCATCGGGTATGGCTACACCTTC
.,TRBV30,TRBJ1-2,.,CAWSRGSGSYGYTF,TGTGCCTGGAGTAGGGGTTCGGGCTCCTATGGCTACACCTTC
.,TRBV2,TRBJ2-5,.,CASTPGRGQETQYF,TGTGCCAGCACACCAGGGAGGGGGCAAGAGACCCAGTACTTC
.,TRBV14,TRBJ1-2,.,CASSQGRNYGYTF,TGTGCCAGCAGCCAAGGACGCAACTATGGCTACACCTTC
.,TRBV9,TRBJ2-1,once,CASSVSGAAYNEQFF,TGTGCCAGCAGCGTTTCGGGGGCGGCCTACAATGAGCAGTTCTTC
TRBD2,TRBV6-5,TRBJ2-1,.,CASRAGLAGNNEQFF,TGTGCCAGCAGAGCGGGACTAGCGGGGAACAATGAGCAGTTCTTC